This record concerns one T cell receptor (beta chain) sequence. The PCR had 60 Vbeta and 13 Jbeta primers. Only in-frame clones appear in the TCRdb table, and some are missing; sequencing was by immunoSEQ multiplex PCR. The table for this sample gives just under 65,000 clones. These data belong to a study of cytomegalovirus exposure and HLA in healthy donors. Germline loops: CDR1 MNHEY, CDR2 SMNVEV (reference sequence). The CDR3 runs 13 residues. The ends were cut back, 6 bases at V and 5 bases at J, with 10 bases in the middle. This TCR came from a boy aged 10-17 years in good health and CMV-seronegative. Sequencing input: PBMCs. The chain employs TRBV27 and TRBJ1-4; no firm D call. The CDR3, as DNA: TGTGCCAGCAGCCCGAACAAGAATGAAAAACTGTTTTTT. Its protein product is CASSPNKNEKLFF.